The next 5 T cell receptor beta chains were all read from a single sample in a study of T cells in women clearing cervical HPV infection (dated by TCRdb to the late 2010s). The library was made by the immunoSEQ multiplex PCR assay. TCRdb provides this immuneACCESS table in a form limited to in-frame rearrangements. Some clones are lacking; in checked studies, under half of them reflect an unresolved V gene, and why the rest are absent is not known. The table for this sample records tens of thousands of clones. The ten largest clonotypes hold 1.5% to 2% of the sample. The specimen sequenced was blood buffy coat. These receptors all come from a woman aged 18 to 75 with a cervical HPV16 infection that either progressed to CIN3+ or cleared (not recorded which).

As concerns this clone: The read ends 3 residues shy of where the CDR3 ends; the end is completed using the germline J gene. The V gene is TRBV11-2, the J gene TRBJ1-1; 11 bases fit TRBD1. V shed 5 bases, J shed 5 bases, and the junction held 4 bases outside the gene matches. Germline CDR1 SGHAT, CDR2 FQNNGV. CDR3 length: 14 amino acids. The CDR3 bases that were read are TGTGCCAGCAGCATTGGACAGGGGGCGACTGAA. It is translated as CASSIGQGATE. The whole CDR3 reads CASSIGQGATEAFF.

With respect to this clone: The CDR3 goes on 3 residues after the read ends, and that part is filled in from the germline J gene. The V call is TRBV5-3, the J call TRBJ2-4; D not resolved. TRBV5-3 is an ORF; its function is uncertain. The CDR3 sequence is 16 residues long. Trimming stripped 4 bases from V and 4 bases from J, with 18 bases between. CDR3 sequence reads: CARSRGVHSQKNIQYF. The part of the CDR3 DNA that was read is TGTGCCAGAAGCCGAGGTGTTCATAGCCAGAAAAACATT.

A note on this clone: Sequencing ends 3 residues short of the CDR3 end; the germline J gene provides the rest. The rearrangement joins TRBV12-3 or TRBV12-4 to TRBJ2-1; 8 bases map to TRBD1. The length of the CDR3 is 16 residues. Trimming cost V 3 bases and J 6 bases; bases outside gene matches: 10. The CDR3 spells CASSFPDRVKGNEQFF. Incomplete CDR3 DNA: TGTGCCAGCAGTTTCCCGGACAGGGTAAAGGGCAATGAG.

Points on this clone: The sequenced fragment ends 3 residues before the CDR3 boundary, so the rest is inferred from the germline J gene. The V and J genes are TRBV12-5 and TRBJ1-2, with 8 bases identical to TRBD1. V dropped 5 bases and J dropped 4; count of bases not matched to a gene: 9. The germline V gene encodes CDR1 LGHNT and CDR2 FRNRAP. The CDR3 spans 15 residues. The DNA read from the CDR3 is TGTGCTAGTGGTGCGTCATCGACAGGGGTCTATGGC. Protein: CASGASSTGVYG. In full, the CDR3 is CASGASSTGVYGYTF.

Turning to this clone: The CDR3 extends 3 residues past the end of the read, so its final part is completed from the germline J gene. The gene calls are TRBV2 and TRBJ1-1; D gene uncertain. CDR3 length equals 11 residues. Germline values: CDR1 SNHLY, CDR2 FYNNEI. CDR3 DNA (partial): TGTGCCAGCAGGCGGGTTTTTGGG. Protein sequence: CASRRVFG. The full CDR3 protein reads CASRRVFGAFF.